These T cell receptor beta chains were read from a single sample in a study of blood T cell repertoires in COVID-19. The method was immunoSEQ multiplex PCR; TCRdb's version includes in-frame clones alone and lacks a portion of them. The sample holds approximately 200,000 clones, about 80% seen once. Sequencing was done on a sample of PBMCs or T cells enriched from blood (not recorded which). Receptors were obtained from a man between 40 and 49 years old who had recovered from COVID-19. Each CDR3 is given with its conserved first and last residue.

v_gene: TRBV19; j_gene: TRBJ1-2; CDR3aa: CASSMERIDGYTF
v_gene: TRBV7-2; j_gene: TRBJ1-3; CDR3aa: CASSLAYSGNTIYF
v_gene: TRBV19; j_gene: TRBJ1-4; CDR3aa: CASSKGTGARREKLFF
v_gene: TRBV20-1; j_gene: TRBJ1-2; CDR3aa: CSASEQGNYGYTF
v_gene: TRBV2; j_gene: TRBJ2-2; CDR3aa: CASRTPRLADLNTGELFF
v_gene: TRBV30; j_gene: TRBJ1-1; CDR3aa: CACLRGTEAFF
v_gene: TRBV10-3; j_gene: TRBJ1-3; CDR3aa: CAISSDRNSGNTIYF
v_gene: TRBV18; j_gene: TRBJ2-3; CDR3aa: CASSPASGGRNTDTQYF
v_gene: TRBV6-5; j_gene: TRBJ1-1; CDR3aa: CASSLKGATTEAFF
v_gene: TRBV19; j_gene: TRBJ1-5; CDR3aa: CATAAGQGDQPQHF
v_gene: TRBV10-3; j_gene: TRBJ2-1; CDR3aa: CAISADRGLSSYNEQFF
v_gene: TRBV24-1; j_gene: TRBJ2-5; CDR3aa: CATSDPGTGGRETQYF
v_gene: TRBV18; j_gene: TRBJ1-2; CDR3aa: CASSTTRGYGYTF
v_gene: TRBV28; j_gene: TRBJ2-7; CDR3aa: CASSFVPGNSYEQYF
v_gene: TRBV20-1; j_gene: TRBJ1-1; CDR3aa: CSASFHRLNTEAFF
v_gene: TRBV6-1; j_gene: TRBJ1-4; CDR3aa: CASSGYRGRATNEKLFF
v_gene: TRBV18; j_gene: TRBJ1-1; CDR3aa: CASSPQRTGLNTEAFF